The 30 T cell receptor beta chains below come from one sample, sequenced in a study of T-cell memory formation after mild COVID-19. One entry per CDR3 protein, called by TCRdb with MiXCR from the 5' RACE reads. The sample records some 600,000 distinct CDR3 sequences, around 15% being singletons. Sequenced input: PBMCs or a T cell subset sorted from them (not recorded which). The receptors stem from an adult woman who had mild COVID-19 (a few samples of this study predate the infection). Cell type and time point are not known.

J is TRBJ1-5 and V is TRBV9; no firm D call. Germline assignment: CDR1 SGDLS and CDR2 YYNGEE. The CDR3 is made up of 14 amino acids. With 3 bases removed from V and 3 bases from J, the gap between germline ends came to 10 bases. The DNA for the CDR3 is TGTGCCAGCAGCGGGGGAGGGATCAATCAGCCCCAGCATTTT. It codes for CASSGGGINQPQHF.

This clonotype was detected a few times. This chain links TRBV11-2 with TRBJ2-1; D could derive from TRBD1 or TRBD2 (5 bases each). Germline V gene sequence: CDR1 SGHAT, CDR2 FQNNGV. This CDR3 spans 17 amino acids. Between the trimmed V and J ends, which lost 2 bases and 5 bases, there was a span of 19 bases. The CDR3 nucleotides are TGTGCCAGCAGCTTAACCCTTAGAGGGGAAGTAAACAATGAGCAGTTCTTC. Protein sequence: CASSLTLRGEVNNEQFF.

This chain connects TRBV18 to TRBJ2-7; 9 bases match TRBD2. The V segment lost 2 bases and the J segment 1 base; nucleotides outside the gene matches: 6. The germline CDR1 and CDR2 sequences are KGHSH and LQKENI. The length of the CDR3 is 16 residues. The CDR3 DNA is TGTGCCAGCTCACCAGTCACTAGCGGGCAATCCTACGAGCAGTACTTC. Encoded protein: CASSPVTSGQSYEQYF.

J is TRBJ2-4 and V is TRBV5-1; a possible D gene is TRBD2 (6 bases). V was cut by 4 bases and J by 8 bases, with 13 bases left in between. CDR1 is SGHRS, CDR2 YFSETQ, per germline. The length of the CDR3 is 13 residues. As DNA, the CDR3 is TGCGCCAGCAGCAGGGGAGGAATAGACATTCAGTACTTC. Residues: CASSRGGIDIQYF.

This clonotype has more than one count but fewer than ten. The V gene is TRBV12-3 or TRBV12-4, the J gene TRBJ2-5; 10 bases line up with TRBD2. The length of the CDR3 is 16 residues. V was pared by 3 bases and J by 5 bases, with 9 bases of the junction left unmatched. CDR3 in amino acids: CASSFGLAGGGETQYF. CDR3 nucleotide sequence: TGTGCCAGCAGTTTTGGGTTAGCGGGGGGCGGGGAGACCCAGTACTTC.

This chain joins TRBV25-1 and TRBJ2-7, with a possible D match to TRBD1 (6 bases). CDR1 is MGHDK, CDR2 SYGVNS, per germline. Trimming stripped 6 bases from V and 0 bases from J, with 12 bases between. This CDR3 is built from 14 residues. The CDR3 here is CASRSGGPSYEQYF. The CDR3 region has the DNA TGTGCCAGCAGGAGTGGGGGCCCCTCCTACGAGCAGTACTTC.

This clonotype was counted between two and nine times. This chain joins TRBV18 and TRBJ2-7, with TRBD2 matching 14 bases. After removal of 3 bases from V and 1 base from J, the junction contained 2 bases not matched to a gene. Germline assignment: CDR1 KGHSH and CDR2 LQKENI. The CDR3 sequence is 16 residues long. CDR3 DNA: TGTGCCAGCTCACCGGGACTAGCGGGAGATTCCTACGAGCAGTACTTC. Protein sequence: CASSPGLAGDSYEQYF.

This clonotype was seen a few times. The chain carries TRBV20-1 and TRBJ1-1, with a weak D call TRBD1 (5 bases). CDR3 length: 12 residues. Trimming removed 0 bases at V and 6 bases at J, with 8 bases between. Per germline, CDR1 DFQATT and CDR2 SNEGSKA (reference sequence). CDR3 DNA sequence: TGCAGTGCTAGAGAGCGGGACGCTGAAGCTTTCTTT. Amino acid sequence: CSARERDAEAFF.

This clonotype was detected a few times. The chain combines TRBV5-4 with TRBJ2-2; tentatively, D is TRBD2 (5 bases). The CDR3 loop spans 16 amino acids. Germline V gives CDR1 SGHNT, CDR2 YYREEE (reference sequence). Trimming pared 4 bases from V and 0 bases from J, leaving 13 bases between. The chain's CDR3 is CASSHGLNANTGELFF. The CDR3 nucleotides read TGTGCCAGCAGCCATGGACTTAATGCGAACACCGGGGAGCTGTTTTTT.

This clonotype has at least ten counts. V is TRBV5-1 and J is TRBJ2-2; D remains ambiguous. CDR1 is SGHRS, CDR2 YFSETQ, per germline. V was cut by 0 bases and J by 2 bases, with 11 bases left in between. The CDR3 is made up of 16 amino acids. CDR3 region: CASSLAPAANTGELFF. The CDR3 DNA is TGCGCCAGCAGCTTGGCCCCGGCGGCTAACACCGGGGAGCTGTTTTTT.

The CDR3 DNA reads as TGTGCCAGCAGAAGGGACTTCCAGAACACTGAAGCTTTCTTT. This codes for CASRRDFQNTEAFF. The J gene is TRBJ1-1, the V gene TRBV7-6, with D maybe TRBD1 (5 bases). Germline CDR1 and CDR2: SGHVS and FNYEAQ. CDR3 size: 14 residues. V lost 6 bases, J lost 1 base, and 12 bases lay in between.

This sequence joins TRBV12-3 or TRBV12-4 and TRBJ2-6, with D perhaps TRBD1 (5 bases). The CDR3 runs 15 residues. V was cut by 4 bases and J by 2 bases, with 9 bases left in between. DNA for the CDR3: TGTGCCAGCAGTTCGACAGTCACTGGGGCCAACGTCCTGACTTTC. Translation: CASSSTVTGANVLTF.

The chain combines TRBV11-3 with TRBJ1-3, with no clear D. Trimming left V 4 bases short and J 5 bases short, with 15 bases between. This CDR3 spans 15 amino acids. Germline CDR1 and CDR2: SGHNT and YENEEA. CDR3: CASSSHTAVRNTIYF. Here the CDR3 DNA reads TGTGCCAGCAGCTCCCATACGGCGGTGAGAAACACCATATATTTT.

In its sample, this clonotype was seen many times. The V gene is TRBV30, the J gene TRBJ2-1; 8 bases are a match to TRBD2. With 0 bases clipped from V and 6 bases from J, the junction kept 7 bases outside the gene matches. This CDR3 has 15 residues. Germline-derived CDR1 and CDR2 are GTSNPN and SVGIG (reference sequence). CDR3 protein: CAWSVIRGGSNEQFF. The CDR3 DNA sequence: TGTGCCTGGAGTGTAATCCGGGGGGGAAGCAATGAGCAGTTCTTC.

This clonotype showed up just a few times. The chain employs TRBV5-5 and TRBJ2-1; TRBD1 agrees at 8 bases. This CDR3 region has 15 residues. V gave up 4 bases and J gave up 3 bases; unmatched junction bases: 6. Germline assignment: CDR1 SGHKS and CDR2 YYEKEE (reference sequence). Here the CDR3 DNA reads TGTGCCAGCAGCGTCCGGGACAGGAACTACAATGAGCAGTTCTTC. Its translation: CASSVRDRNYNEQFF.

The sample holds a few counts of this clonotype. V usage is TRBV7-8 and J usage is TRBJ2-1, with 7 bases aligning to TRBD1. Germline CDR1 reads SGHVS; CDR2 reads FQNEAQ. V was clipped by 3 bases and J by 4 bases; unmatched bases: 3. The CDR3 totals 14 residues. CDR3 sequence: CASSFGTAYNEQFF. The CDR3 region has the DNA TGTGCCAGCAGCTTCGGGACAGCGTACAATGAGCAGTTCTTC. The whole variable domain, filled in from reference TRBV7-8 and TRBJ2-1, reads GAGVSQSPRYKVAKRGQDVALRCDPISGHVSLFWYQQALGQGPEFLTYFQNEAQLDKSGLPSDRFFAERPEGSVSTLKIQRTQQEDSAVYLCASSFGTAYNEQFFGPGTRLTVL.

The chain is built from TRBV4-3 and TRBJ1-6, with a possible D match to TRBD1 (5 bases). CDR1 is LGHNA, CDR2 YSLEER, per germline. The V end was cut by 3 bases, the J end by 6 bases, with 12 bases between. This CDR3 is 15 amino acids long. CDR3 sequence reads: CASSQPGPSNSPLHF. DNA for the CDR3: TGCGCCAGCAGCCAGCCGGGACCTTCTAATTCACCCCTCCACTTT.

This clonotype showed up just a few times. The V and J genes are TRBV20-1 and TRBJ2-5; possible D gene TRBD2, 6 bases. The V gene's germline CDR1 is DFQATT and CDR2 SNEGSKA (reference sequence). V lost 5 bases, J lost 4 bases, and 11 bases lay in between. The CDR3 is made up of 12 amino acids. The CDR3 sequence: CSAGRLVETQYF. The CDR3, as DNA: TGCAGTGCTGGGAGACTAGTAGAGACCCAGTACTTC.

This clonotype was observed many times. The chain uses TRBV12-3 or TRBV12-4 and TRBJ2-5; 10 positions agree with TRBD1. The CDR3 is 14 residues long. Germline trimming cut 6 bases from V and 4 bases from J; bases unmatched to any gene: 5. The CDR3 loop reads CASSLGQGLETQYF. In nucleotides, the CDR3 is TGTGCCAGCAGCCTGGGACAGGGGCTAGAGACCCAGTACTTC.

This clonotype has only a few counts. The V and J genes are TRBV3-1 and TRBJ2-1; D is perhaps TRBD1 or TRBD2 (5 bases each). The CDR3 has 14 residues. V was trimmed by 5 bases and J by 5 bases, leaving 13 bases between them. Per the germline V gene, CDR1 is LGHDT and CDR2 is YNNKEL (reference sequence). CDR3 protein: CASSSRGGNNEQFF. The DNA of the CDR3 is TGTGCCAGCAGCTCCCGTGGGGGAAACAATGAGCAGTTCTTC.

A few counts support this clonotype. The V gene is TRBV2, the J gene TRBJ2-3; 9 bases are shared with TRBD1. Per germline, CDR1 SNHLY and CDR2 FYNNEI. The CDR3 totals 15 residues. V gave up 5 bases and J gave up 6 bases; unmatched junction bases: 9. The CDR3 loop is CASSSFPQGADTQYF. The DNA of the CDR3 is TGTGCCAGCAGTTCTTTCCCACAGGGGGCGGATACGCAGTATTTT. Complete variable domain (other parts from reference TRBV2 and TRBJ2-3): EPEVTQTPSHQVTQMGQEVILRCVPISNHLYFYWYRQILGQKVEFLVSFYNNEISEKSEIFDDQFSVERPDGSNFTLKIRSTKLEDSAMYFCASSSFPQGADTQYFGPGTRLTVL.

In this sample, this clonotype turned up a few times. The CDR3 DNA follows: TGTGCCAGCAGCACAAAGGACAGGGAAACTGAAGCTTTCTTT. Residues: CASSTKDRETEAFF. This chain joins TRBV7-6 and TRBJ1-1, with TRBD1 matching over 8 bases. The CDR3 is made up of 14 amino acids. Trimming cost V 5 bases and J 5 bases; bases outside gene matches: 7. Germline CDR1 SGHVS, CDR2 FNYEAQ. Full variable domain (missing parts from reference TRBV7-6 and TRBJ1-1): GAGVSQSPRYKVTKRGQDVALRCDPISGHVSLYWYRQALGQGPEFLTYFNYEAQQDKSGLPNDRFSAERPEGSISTLTIQRTEQRDSAMYRCASSTKDRETEAFFGQGTRLTVV.

The chain is built from TRBV6-2 or TRBV6-3 and TRBJ1-1; no clear D. CDR1 is MNHEY and CDR2 is SVGEGT in the germline V gene. Trimming left V 5 bases short and J 4 bases short, with 8 bases between. This CDR3 is built from 12 residues. As DNA, the CDR3 is TGTGCCAGCAGTAAGATGGGCACTGAAGCTTTCTTT. It codes for CASSKMGTEAFF.

The rearrangement uses TRBV7-2 and TRBJ1-1, with D maybe TRBD1 (5 bases). CDR1 is SGHTA, CDR2 FQGNSA, per germline. This CDR3 contains 15 residues. V dropped 4 bases and J dropped 2 bases, with 14 bases sitting between them. CDR3 in DNA: TGTGCCAGCAGCTGGACCGGGACCCCTAACACTGAAGCTTTCTTT. Translating gives CASSWTGTPNTEAFF.

The table lists this clonotype with a few counts. The chain employs TRBV7-3 and TRBJ2-5; 7 bases align to TRBD2. The germline gives CDR1 SGHTA, CDR2 FQGTGA. J lost 7 bases, V lost 2 bases, and 10 bases had no gene match. The length of the CDR3 is 15 residues. The CDR3 is CASSLAASGRGTQYF. The CDR3 bases are TGTGCCAGCAGCTTAGCCGCTAGCGGCCGGGGGACCCAGTACTTC.

This chain connects TRBV12-3 or TRBV12-4 to TRBJ1-1, with D uncertain. V shed 7 bases and J shed 0 bases, with 18 bases lying between them. The CDR3 covers 16 residues. CDR3 coding DNA: TGTGCCAGCACCTCAAGCGACGTCTTAATGAACACTGAAGCTTTCTTT. Its translation: CASTSSDVLMNTEAFF.

This chain uses TRBV5-6 with TRBJ2-7, with 9 bases lining up with TRBD2. V was clipped by 4 bases and J by 4 bases; unmatched bases: 6. CDR3 size: 14 residues. The germline V gene has CDR1 SGHDT and CDR2 YYEEEE. The CDR3 protein is CASSRAGGRYEQYF. CDR3 nucleotide sequence: TGTGCCAGCAGCCGAGCGGGGGGCCGATACGAGCAGTACTTC.

The CDR3 is CASSQGAVRNEKLFF. The CDR3 DNA reads as TGTGCCAGCAGTCAAGGGGCAGTCCGTAATGAAAAACTGTTTTTT. This chain connects TRBV12-3 or TRBV12-4 to TRBJ1-4; TRBD1 might be the D (5 bases). The CDR3 has 15 residues. Trimming left V 5 bases short and J 4 bases short, with 14 bases between.

This clonotype was observed a handful of times. The chain joins TRBV7-2 to TRBJ2-3; D is possibly TRBD2 (5 bases). The CDR3 has 13 residues. Germline V CDR1 and CDR2: SGHTA, FQGNSA. V gave up 5 bases and J gave up 4 bases, with 10 bases separating them. The CDR3 is CASSPELADTQYF. The CDR3 DNA is TGTGCCAGCAGCCCGGAACTAGCAGATACGCAGTATTTT.

A few counts support this clonotype. This CDR3 reads CSVATGIYEQYF. Here the CDR3 DNA reads TGCAGCGTTGCTACAGGGATCTACGAGCAGTACTTC. This chain uses TRBV29-1 with TRBJ2-7, with D perhaps TRBD1 (6 bases). The germline gives CDR1 SQVTM, CDR2 ANQGSEA. The ends were cut back, 4 bases at V and 3 bases at J, with 10 bases in the middle. This CDR3 spans 12 amino acids.